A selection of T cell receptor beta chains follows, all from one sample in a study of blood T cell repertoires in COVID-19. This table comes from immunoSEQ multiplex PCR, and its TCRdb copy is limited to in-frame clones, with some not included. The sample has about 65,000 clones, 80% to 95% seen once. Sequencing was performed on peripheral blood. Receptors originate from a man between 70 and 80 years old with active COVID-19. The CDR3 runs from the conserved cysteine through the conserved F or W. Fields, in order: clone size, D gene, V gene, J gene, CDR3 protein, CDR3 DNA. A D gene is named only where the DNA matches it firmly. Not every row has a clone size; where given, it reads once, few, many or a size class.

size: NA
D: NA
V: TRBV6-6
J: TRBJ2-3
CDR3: CASSYGRTSTDTQYF
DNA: TGTGCCAGCAGTTACGGTAGGACTAGCACAGATACGCAGTATTTT

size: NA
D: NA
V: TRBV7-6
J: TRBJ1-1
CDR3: CASSSGTKNTEAFF
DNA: TGTGCCAGCAGCTCCGGGACAAAGAACACTGAAGCTTTCTTT

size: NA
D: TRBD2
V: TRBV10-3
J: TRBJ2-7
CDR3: CAISGGTRAEEQYF
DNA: TGTGCCATCAGTGGGGGGACTAGGGCGGAAGAGCAGTACTTC

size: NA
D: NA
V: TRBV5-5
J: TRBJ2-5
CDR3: CASGQGSETQYF
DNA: TGTGCCAGCGGCCAGGGGTCAGAGACCCAGTACTTC

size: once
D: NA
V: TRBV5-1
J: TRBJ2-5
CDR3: CASSLDGTPQTQYF
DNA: TGCGCCAGCAGCTTGGATGGGACTCCACAGACCCAGTACTTC

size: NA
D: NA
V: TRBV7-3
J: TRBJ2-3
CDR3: CASSPRGGGAFPRDTQYF
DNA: TGTGCCAGCAGCCCGCGAGGGGGCGGGGCCTTCCCTCGGGATACGCAGTATTTT

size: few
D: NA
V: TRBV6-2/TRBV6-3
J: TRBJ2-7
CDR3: CASSYSRTNSYEQYF
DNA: TGTGCCAGCAGTTACTCGAGGACAAACTCCTACGAGCAGTACTTC

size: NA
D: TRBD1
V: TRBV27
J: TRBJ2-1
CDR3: CASSSIWTGPDNEQFF
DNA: TGTGCCAGCAGTTCGATTTGGACAGGCCCGGACAATGAGCAGTTCTTC

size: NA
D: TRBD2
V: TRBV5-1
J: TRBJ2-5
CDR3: CASSRDGGAGEETQYF
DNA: TGCGCCAGCAGCAGAGACGGGGGGGCCGGGGAAGAGACCCAGTACTTC

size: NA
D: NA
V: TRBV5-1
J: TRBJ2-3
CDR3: CASSLETPSTDTQYF
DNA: TGCGCCAGCAGCTTGGAGACACCTAGCACAGATACGCAGTATTTT

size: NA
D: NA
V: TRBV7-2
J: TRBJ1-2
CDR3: CASSSGRGSNYGYTF
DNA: TGTGCCAGCAGCTCAGGGAGGGGGTCCAACTATGGCTACACCTTC

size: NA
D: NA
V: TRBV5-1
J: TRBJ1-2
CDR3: CASSSPDTGKYGYTF
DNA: TGCGCCAGCAGCTCCCCTGACACGGGGAAATATGGCTACACCTTC

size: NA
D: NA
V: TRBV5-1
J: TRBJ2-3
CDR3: CASSLVARAGTDTQYF
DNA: TGCGCCAGCAGCTTGGTAGCCAGGGCCGGCACAGATACGCAGTATTTT

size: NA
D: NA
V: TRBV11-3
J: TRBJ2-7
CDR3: CASSLIRSDSEQYF
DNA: TGTGCCAGCAGCTTAATTCGTAGTGATTCCGAGCAGTACTTC

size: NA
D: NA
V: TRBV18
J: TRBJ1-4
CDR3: CASSLTVATNEKLFF
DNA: TGTGCCAGCTCACTTACAGTCGCAACTAATGAAAAACTGTTTTTT

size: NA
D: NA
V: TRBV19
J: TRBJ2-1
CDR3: CASSIDGARNEQFF
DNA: TGTGCCAGTAGTATAGATGGGGCGAGAAATGAGCAGTTCTTC

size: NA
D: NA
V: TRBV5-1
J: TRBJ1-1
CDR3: CASSLAGHTEAFF
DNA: TGCGCCAGCAGCTTGGCTGGGCACACTGAAGCTTTCTTT

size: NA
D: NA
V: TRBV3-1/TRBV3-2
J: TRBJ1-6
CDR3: CASSLRGGLRNSPLHF
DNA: TGTGCCAGCAGCTTGCGGGGTGGGCTTCGTAATTCACCCCTCCACTTT

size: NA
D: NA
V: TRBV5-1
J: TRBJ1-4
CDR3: CASSTRTGEKEKLFF
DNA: TGCGCCAGCAGCACCCGGACGGGAGAGAAGGAAAAACTGTTTTTT